The clone carrying this T cell receptor (beta chain) was found a few times. Its specificity is not known. These data are taken from a study of T cells in Graves' hyperthyroidism and ophthalmopathy. Study-level results: A model using 13 V-J features told ophthalmopathy apart from stable hyperthyroidism. Ophthalmopathy was predicted by the model a median of about six months ahead of onset.

Germline V gene lookup returns CDR1 MGHDK and CDR2 SYGVNS. This CDR3 has 16 residues. Trimming left V 5 bases short and J 4 bases short, with 18 bases between. The TCR beta CDR3 regions underwent amplification using RNA transcripts as the source. An initial round of RT-PCR targeting the TCR CDR3 relied on the HTBI primer set. TCRdb re-analysed the multiplex PCR reads in MiXCR, keeping a single row per CDR3 protein. The sample consists of hundreds of thousands of distinct CDR3 sequences, 35% of them appearing once. V and J are TRBV25-1 and TRBJ1-3; D not certain. The sequencing sample was made of blood. The source is a woman aged 40 to 49 with Graves' hyperthyroidism. The CDR3 reads CASSFGPLLQGNTIYF. CDR3 coding DNA: TGTGCCAGCAGTTTCGGGCCGCTCCTGCAGGGAAACACCATATATTTT.